This TCR beta chain was recovered during a study of blood T cell repertoires in COVID-19 (dated by TCRdb to the early 2020s). Some background on the complete study: The collaborator samples originated in the United States, Italy and Spain and spanned the acute and convalescent phases of COVID-19. Where available, HLA class I and class II types were obtained from metadata supplied by the sample provider rather than from assay-based typing. The material from the prospective study consisted of cDNA or gDNA derived from T cells, B-cell-depleted T cells, or PBMCs. The samples were drawn from two sources: the first 160 participants of the ongoing ImmuneRACE study, and 1,200 or so subjects contributed by 6 global collaborators. Deeply sampled blood TCRbeta repertoires from subjects exposed to, actively infected with, or recovered from COVID-19 were included in the dataset. A de-identified subject ID, COVID-19 status, age in years and sex were almost always included in the sample metadata. The repertoires were made available in a free public database intended to serve as a resource for research on the immune response to SARS-CoV-2. Overall study results and their limits: The amount of clinical and demographic metadata varied by source and participant and was provided uncurated.

A note on this clone: Its antigen has not been determined. One base away there is no much larger clone; base qualities are not given.

Per the germline V gene, SNHLY is the CDR1 and FYNNEI is the CDR2. Inclusive of the bounding cysteine and phenylalanine, the CDR3 is 16 residues long. Of the read, only the CDR3 DNA is kept; its 48 bases are in frame from base 1. The junction carries 13 bases between V and J, which are trimmed by 7 bases and 0 bases respectively. Collaborating institutions collected whole blood in K2EDTA tubes following their own protocols. For TCRbeta analysis, collaborators shipped samples in one of three forms: frozen whole blood, isolated PBMCs, or DNA extracted from either of those sample types. TCRbeta CDR3 regions were amplified from genomic DNA by means of the immunoSEQ Assay, a bias-controlled multiplex PCR. Turning to the authors' computational methods: The number of nucleated cells in each sample was estimated by amplification of reference gene primers within the assay. To quantify the absolute abundance of each unique TCRbeta CDR3 rearrangement, sequence reads were collapsed and filtered. For each sample, productive Simpson clonality was calculated by taking the square root of Simpson's diversity index across productive rearrangements. In its TCRdb copy, this immuneACCESS table keeps in-frame sequences only and misses some clones. Where compared with another copy, unresolved V genes explain less than half of these, and the others have no known cause. V and J calls and clone size are as listed in that table; D and trimming were resolved from the DNA. This sample gives some 83,000 clones in total; more than 70% of them show up just once. The top ten clones comprise around 0.44% of the sample.

This clonotype originated in a man in his 60s with acute or convalescent COVID-19. This sequence uses TRBV2 and TRBJ2-6; TRBD2 might be the D gene, on 5 matching bases. Sequenced: peripheral blood. The CDR3 reads as follows: CASTSGVSSGANVLTF. The sequenced DNA: TGTGCCAGCACCTCCGGGGTCTCCTCTGGGGCCAACGTCCTGACTTTC.